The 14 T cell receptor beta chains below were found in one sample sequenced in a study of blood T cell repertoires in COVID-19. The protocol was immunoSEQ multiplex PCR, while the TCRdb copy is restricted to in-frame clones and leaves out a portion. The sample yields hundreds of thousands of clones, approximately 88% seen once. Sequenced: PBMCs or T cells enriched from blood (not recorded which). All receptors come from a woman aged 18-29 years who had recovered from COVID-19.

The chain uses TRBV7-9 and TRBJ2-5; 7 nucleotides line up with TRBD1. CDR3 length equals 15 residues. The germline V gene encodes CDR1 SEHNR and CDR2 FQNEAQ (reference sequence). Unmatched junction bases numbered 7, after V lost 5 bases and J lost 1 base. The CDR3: CASSPDRDSQETQYF. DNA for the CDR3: TGTGCCAGCAGCCCAGACCGGGACAGCCAAGAGACCCAGTACTTC.

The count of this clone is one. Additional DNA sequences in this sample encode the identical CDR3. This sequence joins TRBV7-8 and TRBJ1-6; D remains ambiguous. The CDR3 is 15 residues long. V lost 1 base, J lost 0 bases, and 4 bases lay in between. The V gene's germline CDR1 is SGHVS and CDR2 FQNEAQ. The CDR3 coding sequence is TGTGCCAGCAGCTTAGACAGCTCCTATAATTCACCCCTCCACTTT. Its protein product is CASSLDSSYNSPLHF.

This chain's CDR3 is CASSDGDRGSNQPQHF. The CDR3 DNA reads as TGTGCCAGCAGCGACGGGGACAGGGGTAGCAATCAGCCCCAGCATTTT. The chain couples TRBV5-4 to TRBJ1-5; 10 bases line up with TRBD1. The CDR3 totals 16 residues. V lost 4 bases, J lost 0 bases, and 4 bases stayed unmatched. Germline V gene data show CDR1 as SGHNT and CDR2 as YYREEE (reference sequence). Complete variable domain (other parts from reference TRBV5-4 and TRBJ1-5): ETGVTQSPTHLIKTRGQQVTLRCSSQSGHNTVSWYQQALGQGPQFIFQYYREEENGRGNFPPRFSGLQFPNYSSELNVNALELDDSALYLCASSDGDRGSNQPQHFGDGTRLSIL.

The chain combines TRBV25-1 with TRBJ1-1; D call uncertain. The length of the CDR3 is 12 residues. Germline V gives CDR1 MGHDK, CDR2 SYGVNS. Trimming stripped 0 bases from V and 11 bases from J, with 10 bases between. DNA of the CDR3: TGTGCCAGCAGTGAATATCGGGGTCCCGCTTTCTTT. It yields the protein CASSEYRGPAFF.

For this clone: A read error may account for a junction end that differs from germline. The CDR3 spells CASSLERDIGTVF. CDR3 coding DNA: TGTGCCAGCAGCTTGGAGCGGGACATCGGCACCGTTTTT. The chain carries TRBV5-6 and TRBJ1-6; D might be TRBD1 (6 bases). The CDR3 runs to 13 residues. CDR1 and CDR2 (germline): SGHDT, YYEEEE.

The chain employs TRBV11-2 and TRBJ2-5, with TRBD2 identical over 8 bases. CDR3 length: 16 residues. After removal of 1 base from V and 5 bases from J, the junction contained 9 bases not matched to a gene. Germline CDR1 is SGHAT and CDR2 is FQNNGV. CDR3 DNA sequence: TGTGCCAGCAGCTTAGTTGTCGGGCTAGCGGGCGAGACCCAGTACTTC. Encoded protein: CASSLVVGLAGETQYF.

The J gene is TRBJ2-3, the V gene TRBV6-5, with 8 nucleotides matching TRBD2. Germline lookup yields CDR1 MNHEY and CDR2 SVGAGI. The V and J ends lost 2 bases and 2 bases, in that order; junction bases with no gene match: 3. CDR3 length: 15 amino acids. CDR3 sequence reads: CASSYSGRPTDTQYF. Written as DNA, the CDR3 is TGTGCCAGCAGTTACAGCGGGAGACCCACAGATACGCAGTATTTT.

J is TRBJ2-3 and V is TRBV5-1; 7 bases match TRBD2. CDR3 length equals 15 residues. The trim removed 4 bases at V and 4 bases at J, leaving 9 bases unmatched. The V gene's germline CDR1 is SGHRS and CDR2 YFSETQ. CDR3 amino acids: CASSPQREASDTQYF. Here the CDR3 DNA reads TGCGCCAGCAGCCCCCAACGGGAGGCCTCAGATACGCAGTATTTT. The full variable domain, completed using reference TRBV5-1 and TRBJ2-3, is KAGVTQTPRYLIKTRGQQVTLSCSPISGHRSVSWYQQTPGQGLQFLFEYFSETQRNKGNFPGRFSGRQFSNSRSEMNVSTLELGDSALYLCASSPQREASDTQYFGPGTRLTVL.

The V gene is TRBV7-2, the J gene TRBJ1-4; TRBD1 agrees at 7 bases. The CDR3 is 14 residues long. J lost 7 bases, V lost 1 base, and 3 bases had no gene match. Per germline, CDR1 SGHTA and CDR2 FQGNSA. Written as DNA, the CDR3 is TGTGCCAGCAGCTTAGGACAGGGCCCTGAAAAACTGTTTTTT. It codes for CASSLGQGPEKLFF.

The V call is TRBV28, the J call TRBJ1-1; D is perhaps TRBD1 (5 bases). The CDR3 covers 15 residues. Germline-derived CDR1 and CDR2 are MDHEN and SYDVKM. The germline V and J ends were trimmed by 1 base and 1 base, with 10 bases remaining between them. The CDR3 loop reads CASSLFGAGNTEAFF. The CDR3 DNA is TGTGCCAGCAGTTTATTTGGGGCAGGGAACACTGAAGCTTTCTTT.

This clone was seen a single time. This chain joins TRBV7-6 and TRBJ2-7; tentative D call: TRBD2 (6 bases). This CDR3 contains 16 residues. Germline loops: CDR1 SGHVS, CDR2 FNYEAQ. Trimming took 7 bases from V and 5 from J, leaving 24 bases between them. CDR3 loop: CASTPRPGGIVHEQYF. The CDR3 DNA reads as TGTGCCAGCACCCCCAGGCCCGGGGGAATAGTTCACGAGCAGTACTTC.

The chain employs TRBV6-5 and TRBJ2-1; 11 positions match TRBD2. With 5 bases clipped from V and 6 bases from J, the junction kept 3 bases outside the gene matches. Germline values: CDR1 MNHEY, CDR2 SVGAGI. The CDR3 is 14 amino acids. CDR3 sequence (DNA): TGTGCCAGCAGTATAGCGGGAGGGTTCAATGAGCAGTTCTTC. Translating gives CASSIAGGFNEQFF.

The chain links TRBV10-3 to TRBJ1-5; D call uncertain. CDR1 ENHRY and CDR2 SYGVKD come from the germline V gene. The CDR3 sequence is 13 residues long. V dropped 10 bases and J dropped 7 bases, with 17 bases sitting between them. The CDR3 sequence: CATRGITGQPQHF. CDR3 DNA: TGTGCCACCCGAGGAATCACGGGACAGCCCCAGCATTTT.

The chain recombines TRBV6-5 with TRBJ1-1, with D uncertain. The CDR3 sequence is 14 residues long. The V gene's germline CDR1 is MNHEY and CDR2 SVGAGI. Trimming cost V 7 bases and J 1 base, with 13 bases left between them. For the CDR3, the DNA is TGTGCCAGCAAGCTGGGGAGGGAGAACACTGAAGCTTTCTTT. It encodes CASKLGRENTEAFF.